This T cell receptor beta chain was retrieved from a study of PD-1 and CTLA-4 blockade in melanoma. CDR1 and CDR2 (germline): SEHNR, FQNEAQ (reference sequence). The V and J ends lost 5 bases and 6 bases, in that order; junction bases with no gene match: 4. The CDR3 has 15 residues. This clone was picked up one time. The method was immunoSEQ multiplex PCR; TCRdb's version includes in-frame clones alone and lacks a portion of them. Of more than 25,000 clones in the sample, approximately 88% were seen once. The sequencing used CD8+ T cells from peripheral blood, collected before anti-PD-1 treatment. The receptor's source is a human donor with melanoma. This chain joins TRBV7-9 and TRBJ2-1, with 13 nucleotides matching TRBD2. The CDR3 region is CASSPGLAGINEQFF. CDR3 DNA: TGTGCCAGCAGCCCGGGACTAGCGGGGATCAATGAGCAGTTCTTC. Complete variable domain (other parts from reference TRBV7-9 and TRBJ2-1): DTGVSQNPRHKITKRGQNVTFRCDPISEHNRLYWYRQTLGQGPEFLTYFQNEAQLEKSRLLSDRFSAERPKGSFSTLEIQRTEQGDSAMYLCASSPGLAGINEQFFGPGTRLTVL.